This TCR beta chain was profiled in a study of monozygotic twins with inflammatory bowel disease. On this clonotype itself: The antigen remains unidentified.

Template switching appended UMIs that held a 6-nucleotide sample barcode. TCRdb derives one entry per CDR3 protein from the 5' RACE reads, leaving out DNA. The sample includes about 160,000 distinct CDR3 sequences. Regarding the study as a whole: Similarity of repertoires did not differ between concordant and discordant twins, possibly from limited power. Versus healthy twins, IBD patients showed fewer clonotypes shared with others, especially with disease activity.

The sample taken for sequencing was blood. This TCR was sampled from a human donor with ulcerative colitis or Crohn's disease, or a healthy co-twin of an affected twin (not recorded which).

CDR3 protein: CASSLERTARNSPLHF. The V call is TRBV5-1, the J call TRBJ1-6. CDR1 is SGHRS and CDR2 is YFSETQ in the germline V gene. The CDR3 runs to 16 residues.